This record covers a single TCR beta chain. The antigen is unknown. Germline CDR1 is SGHAT and CDR2 is FQNNGV. After removal of 5 bases from V and 1 base from J, the junction contained 15 bases not matched to a gene. The CDR3 sequence is 18 residues long. Focal radiation with ipilimumab CTLA-4 blockade was given to patients with chemo-refractory metastatic non-small-cell lung cancer. The sample comes from a study of radiotherapy plus CTLA-4 blockade in lung cancer. Whole-study context: Overall, roughly 17% of patients showed an objective response, while 25% to 35% attained disease control. Study conclusions and caveats: Radiotherapy with ipilimumab was followed by blood expansion of tumor-derived clones.

Measured with immunoSEQ multiplex PCR; TCRdb has only the in-frame clones, and not every one. Altogether about 68,000 clones are present, 65% to 80% being singletons, with the ten largest covering roughly 10%. The TCR was taken from a human donor with non-small cell lung cancer who had a complete response to radiotherapy plus ipilimumab. The sample consisted of peripheral blood, taken from a patient treated with radiotherapy plus ipilimumab. The genes are TRBV11-2 and TRBJ2-5, with TRBD2 identical over 8 bases. CDR3: CASSPWFERGFPQETQYF. The CDR3 coding sequence is TGTGCCAGCAGCCCCTGGTTCGAGCGGGGGTTCCCCCAAGAGACCCAGTACTTC. The whole variable domain, remainder taken from reference TRBV11-2 and TRBJ2-5, is EAGVAQSPRYKIIEKRQSVAFWCNPISGHATLYWYQQILGQGPKLLIQFQNNGVVDDSQLPKDRFSAERLKGVDSTLKIQPAKLEDSAVYLCASSPWFERGFPQETQYFGPGTRLLVL.